These 6 T cell receptor beta chains originate from one sample sequenced in a study of OX40 agonist ivuxolimab in advanced cancers. Assay: immunoSEQ multiplex PCR; the TCRdb copy retains only in-frame clones and omits some. The sample has 65,000 to 90,000 clones; roughly 87% are singletons. This material consisted of CD4+ or CD8+ T cells sorted from blood, taken in a trial of the OX40 agonist ivuxolimab. The receptors shown here come from an adult with an advanced solid tumor such as melanoma, head and neck, liver or kidney cancer.

This chain joins TRBV5-1 and TRBJ2-5, with TRBD2 identical over 9 bases. This CDR3 is built from 13 residues. Trimming took 1 base from V and 5 from J; bases not matched to a gene: 0. Germline CDR1 reads SGHRS; CDR2 reads YFSETQ. The CDR3, as DNA: TGCGCCAGCAGCTTGACTAGCGGGGAGACCCAGTACTTC. Translated: CASSLTSGETQYF.

The rearrangement uses TRBV6-6 and TRBJ1-2, with D maybe TRBD1 (6 bases). The germline V gene has CDR1 MNHNY and CDR2 SVGAGI (reference sequence). The CDR3 covers 14 residues. With 6 bases removed from V and 2 bases from J, the gap between germline ends came to 13 bases. The CDR3 nucleotides read TGTGCCAGCAGCGAACCGGGACACAACTATGGCTACACCTTC. The encoded protein is CASSEPGHNYGYTF.

This chain links TRBV7-3 with TRBJ1-5, with a weak D call TRBD1 (5 bases). Trimming took off 5 bases at V and 5 bases at J, with 22 bases between the two ends. Germline CDR1 reads SGHTA; CDR2 reads FQGTGA. The CDR3 runs 17 residues. The chain's CDR3 is CASSLGVRQGQYQPQHF. CDR3 bases: TGTGCCAGCAGCCTAGGGGTCCGGCAGGGTCAGTATCAGCCCCAGCATTTT.

The chain carries TRBV2 and TRBJ2-7, with 9 bases aligning to TRBD1. Germline V gene sequence: CDR1 SNHLY, CDR2 FYNNEI. The CDR3 loop spans 14 amino acids. Trimming took 5 bases from V and 4 from J; bases not matched to a gene: 6. CDR3 residues: CASSRETGGYEQYF. The DNA for the CDR3 is TGTGCCAGCAGTAGGGAGACAGGGGGATACGAGCAGTACTTC.

The genes are TRBV19 and TRBJ1-1, with D uncertain. Germline values: CDR1 LNHDA, CDR2 SQIVND (reference sequence). Trimming removed 3 bases from V and 3 bases from J, with 11 bases in between. The CDR3 contains 14 residues. The CDR3 DNA is TGTGCCAGTAGTATCGGGCACAGATACACTGAAGCTTTCTTT. Translated: CASSIGHRYTEAFF. Looking up the rest from reference TRBV19 and TRBJ1-1 gives the full variable domain: DGGITQSPKYLFRKEGQNVTLSCEQNLNHDAMYWYRQDPGQGLRLIYYSQIVNDFQKGDIAEGYSVSREKKESFPLTVTSAQKNPTAFYLCASSIGHRYTEAFFGQGTRLTVV.

This rearrangement joins TRBV6-5 to TRBJ1-1; a weak D match, TRBD1 (6 bases). The V end was cut by 8 bases, the J end by 5 bases, with 15 bases between. This CDR3 comprises 13 residues. Germline CDR1 MNHEY, CDR2 SVGAGI. CDR3 protein: CASAPRGRTEAFF. The CDR3 DNA reads TGTGCCAGCGCCCCCAGGGGTAGGACTGAAGCTTTCTTT.